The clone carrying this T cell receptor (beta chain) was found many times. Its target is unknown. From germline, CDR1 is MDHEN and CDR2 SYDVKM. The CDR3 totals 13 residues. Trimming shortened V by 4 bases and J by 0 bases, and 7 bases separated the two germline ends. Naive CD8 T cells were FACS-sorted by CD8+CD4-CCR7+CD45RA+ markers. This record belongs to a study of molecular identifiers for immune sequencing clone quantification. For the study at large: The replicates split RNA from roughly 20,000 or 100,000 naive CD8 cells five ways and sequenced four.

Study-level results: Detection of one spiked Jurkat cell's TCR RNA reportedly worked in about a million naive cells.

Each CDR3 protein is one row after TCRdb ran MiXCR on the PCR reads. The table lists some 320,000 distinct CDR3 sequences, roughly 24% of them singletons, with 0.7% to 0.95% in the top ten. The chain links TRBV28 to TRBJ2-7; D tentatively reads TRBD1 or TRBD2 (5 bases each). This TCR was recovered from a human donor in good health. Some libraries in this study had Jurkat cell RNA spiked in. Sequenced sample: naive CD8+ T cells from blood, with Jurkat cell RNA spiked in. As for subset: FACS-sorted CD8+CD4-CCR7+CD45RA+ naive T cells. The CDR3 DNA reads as TGTGCCAGCAGTTCCGGGACCTCCTACGAGCAGTACTTC. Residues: CASSSGTSYEQYF.